This T cell receptor beta chain emerged from a study of beta chain features in type 1 diabetes. Reverse transcription of all isolated RNA meant that expressed TCRB transcripts were sequenced. Using immunoSEQ multiplex PCR, the repertoire was profiled, and TCRdb retains in-frame clones only, with some absent. This table holds around 150,000 clones, 6.9% found once. Looked up from germline, CDR1 is KGHSH and CDR2 is LQKENI. The CDR3 covers 15 residues. With V trimmed by 1 base and J by 0 bases, 2 bases remained unmatched. Study-level results: TCRB CDR3s were moderately but significantly shorter in Type 1 diabetes patients in all four CD4+ subsets. For cells with high TCR expression, cDNA sequencing could yield over-representation. More deletions and fewer insertions at VDJ junctions were found in patients with type 1 diabetes.

CD45RO/CCR7/CD25/CD127/CD95/CD27 staining was used to isolate CD4+ naive, central memory, regulatory and stem cell-like memory cells by sorting. Only a few counts were recorded for this clone. As yet, its antigen is unknown. The sequence was obtained from a young woman in good health. The source material was central memory CD4+ T cells from blood. The chain is built from TRBV18 and TRBJ2-5, with 7 bases matching TRBD1. CDR3 sequence reads: CASSPRDSHQETQYF. The CDR3 DNA sequence: TGTGCCAGCTCACCACGGGACAGTCACCAAGAGACCCAGTACTTC.